This TCR beta chain was recorded in a study of blood T cell repertoires in COVID-19. Assay used: immunoSEQ multiplex PCR; TCRdb lists only in-frame clones, some missing. Among about 180,000 clones listed, around 90% were seen once. The CDR3 has 19 amino acids. Deletions cut 2 bases from V and 2 bases from J, with 23 bases between. Germline assignment: CDR1 MNHEY and CDR2 SMNVEV (reference sequence). The rearrangement uses TRBV27 and TRBJ2-3; perhaps TRBD2 as D (5 bases). The material sequenced was peripheral blood. This TCR was sampled from a man between 60 and 75 years old with COVID-19, enrolled during active disease. The CDR3 nucleotides are TGTGCCAGCAGTTTACTTCCTATACCGGGGTCTACCGTCACAGATACGCAGTATTTT. This encodes CASSLLPIPGSTVTDTQYF.